These 16 T cell receptor beta chains share one sample of origin, sequenced in a study of blood T cell repertoires in COVID-19. Only in-frame clones appear in the TCRdb table, and some are missing; sequencing was by immunoSEQ multiplex PCR. The table shows approximately 30,000 clones, with more than 70% occurring only once. The source material was peripheral blood. The receptors shown here come from a human donor in a cohort sampled during active COVID-19.

The J gene is TRBJ1-3, the V gene TRBV6-2 or TRBV6-3; D gene uncertain. The CDR3 sequence is 14 residues long. V was pared by 0 bases and J by 0 bases, with 3 bases between. Germline CDR1 MNHEY, CDR2 SVGEGT. DNA of the CDR3: TGTGCCAGCAGTTACTCCGGCTCTGGAAACACCATATATTTT. Its protein is CASSYSGSGNTIYF.

This clone was detected only once. The V gene is TRBV2, the J gene TRBJ1-2; D ambiguous. Trimming cost V 7 bases and J 5 bases, with 20 bases left between them. Per the germline V gene, CDR1 is SNHLY and CDR2 is FYNNEI. The CDR3 is 15 amino acids. The CDR3 DNA reads TGTGCCAGCAAAGGAGGCCTCCGAGGGCCTTATGGCTACACCTTC. Translating it yields CASKGGLRGPYGYTF. The full variable domain, with the rest looked up from reference TRBV2 and TRBJ1-2, is EPEVTQTPSHQVTQMGQEVILRCVPISNHLYFYWYRQILGQKVEFLVSFYNNEISEKSEIFDDQFSVERPDGSNFTLKIRSTKLEDSAMYFCASKGGLRGPYGYTFGSGTRLTVV.

CDR3 protein: CASSYVGTSGGEQYF. The CDR3 coding sequence is TGTGCCAGCAGTTACGTGGGGACTAGCGGGGGAGAGCAGTACTTC. The chain is built from TRBV6-2 or TRBV6-3 and TRBJ2-7; 14 nucleotides align to TRBD2. This CDR3 is built from 15 residues. In germline, CDR1 is MNHEY, CDR2 SVGEGT. V trimming: 2 bases; J trimming: 7 bases; junction bases outside the gene matches: 4.

The chain links TRBV12-3 or TRBV12-4 to TRBJ1-6; D possibly corresponds to TRBD1 (5 bases). This CDR3 spans 11 amino acids. Trimming took off 7 bases at V and 14 bases at J, with 12 bases between the two ends. CDR3 protein: CASTDSRSLHF. The DNA of the CDR3 is TGTGCCAGCACTGACAGTCGGTCCCTCCACTTT.

CDR3 loop: CASSQALTRSYGYTF. The CDR3 nucleotides read TGTGCCAGCAGCCAGGCCCTGACAAGGTCCTATGGCTACACCTTC. This sequence joins TRBV3-1 (or the pseudogene TRBV3-2) and TRBJ1-2; D is unclear. Trimming pared 3 bases from V and 4 bases from J, leaving 15 bases between. CDR1 is LGHDT, CDR2 YNNKEL, per germline (reference sequence). The CDR3 contains 15 residues.

The chain has TRBV28 and TRBJ1-1; possibly TRBD1 for D (6 bases). The CDR3 totals 14 residues. The germline V gene has CDR1 MDHEN and CDR2 SYDVKM. V was trimmed by 5 bases and J by 4 bases, leaving 14 bases between them. The CDR3 DNA sequence: TGTGCCAGCAGTCTACAGGGTTTTGTCACTGAAGCTTTCTTT. Encoded protein: CASSLQGFVTEAFF.

This rearrangement joins TRBV5-1 to TRBJ1-2, with 7 bases lining up with TRBD1. The trim removed 1 base at V and 6 bases at J, leaving 3 bases unmatched. The CDR3 spans 13 residues. Germline CDR1 SGHRS, CDR2 YFSETQ. Here the CDR3 DNA reads TGCGCCAGCAGCTTGAGAGGGGGCGATGGCTACACCTTC. Protein sequence: CASSLRGGDGYTF.

The chain uses TRBV24-1 and TRBJ2-2, with D unclear. Germline CDR1 is KGHDR and CDR2 is SFDVKD. This CDR3 comprises 11 residues. The germline V and J ends were trimmed by 5 bases and 7 bases, with 4 bases remaining between them. The CDR3, as DNA: TGTGCCACCAGTGGAGGCGGGGAGCTGTTTTTT. Translating gives CATSGGGELFF.

The rearrangement uses TRBV5-1 and TRBJ1-3, with D perhaps matching TRBD1 (6 bases). Germline CDR1 reads SGHRS; CDR2 reads YFSETQ. CDR3 length equals 15 residues. Trimming took off 4 bases at V and 1 base at J, with 12 bases between the two ends. The CDR3 loop is CASSIQQGSGNTIYF. The CDR3 DNA sequence: TGCGCCAGCAGCATACAACAGGGATCTGGAAACACCATATATTTT.

The CDR3 loop reads CASSYLQGELSYEQYF. As DNA, the CDR3 is TGTGCCAGCAGTTACCTCCAGGGGGAATTGTCCTACGAGCAGTACTTC. The V and J genes are TRBV6-2 or TRBV6-3 and TRBJ2-7; 7 nucleotides match TRBD1. Germline assignment: CDR1 MNHEY and CDR2 SVGEGT. This CDR3 comprises 16 residues. With V trimmed by 2 bases and J by 1 base, 8 bases remained unmatched.

The chain has TRBV3-1 (or the pseudogene TRBV3-2) and TRBJ1-1; 8 positions agree with TRBD1. This CDR3 is 12 amino acids long. The germline V gene has CDR1 LGHDT and CDR2 YNNKEL (reference sequence). Trimming took 4 bases from V and 10 from J; bases not matched to a gene: 5. CDR3 in amino acids: CASSPDRERAFF. CDR3 sequence (DNA): TGTGCCAGCAGCCCGGACAGGGAAAGAGCTTTCTTT.

This clone has a single count. V and J are TRBV3-1 (or the pseudogene TRBV3-2) and TRBJ1-3; D uncertain. Between the trimmed V and J ends, which lost 4 bases and 4 bases, there was a span of 11 bases. CDR3 length equals 14 residues. Germline loops: CDR1 LGHDT, CDR2 YNNKEL (reference sequence). CDR3 sequence reads: CASSPSLSGNTIYF. The CDR3 nucleotides are TGTGCCAGCAGCCCGAGCCTCTCCGGAAACACCATATATTTT.

This clone was picked up one time. CDR3 sequence: CASSEGQGEKLFF. The CDR3 coding sequence is TGTGCCAGCAGCGAGGGACAGGGTGAAAAACTGTTTTTT. J is TRBJ1-4 and V is TRBV5-4, with 9 bases aligning to TRBD1. V was clipped by 4 bases and J by 7 bases; unmatched bases: 2. The CDR3 covers 13 residues. CDR1 SGHNT and CDR2 YYREEE come from the germline V gene (reference sequence).

In this sample, this clone turned up once. The V call is TRBV10-3, the J call TRBJ1-5; perhaps TRBD1 as D (5 bases). Germline V lookup: CDR1 ENHRY, CDR2 SYGVKD. V lost 5 bases, J lost 0 bases, and 11 bases lay in between. This CDR3 is 15 amino acids long. DNA for the CDR3: TGTGCCATCAGTTACGACAGTTATAGCAATCAGCCCCAGCATTTT. It is translated as CAISYDSYSNQPQHF.

This clone was recorded once. The CDR3 DNA sequence: TGTGCCAGCAGTTTGACAGGCCCCTACGAGCAGTACTTC. Protein: CASSLTGPYEQYF. The V call is TRBV6-6, the J call TRBJ2-7; D possibly corresponds to TRBD1 (6 bases). This CDR3 has 13 residues. CDR1 MNHNY and CDR2 SVGAGI come from the germline V gene (reference sequence). V was shortened by 4 bases and J by 2 bases, with 9 bases between the two germline ends.

This chain joins TRBV30 and TRBJ2-7, with D possibly TRBD1 on 5 matching bases. Germline values: CDR1 GTSNPN, CDR2 SVGIG (reference sequence). V lost 4 bases to trimming and J lost 5 bases, with 12 bases between them. This CDR3 comprises 12 residues. The CDR3 region is CAWTARANEQYF. The CDR3 nucleotides are TGTGCCTGGACGGCCAGGGCCAACGAGCAGTACTTC.